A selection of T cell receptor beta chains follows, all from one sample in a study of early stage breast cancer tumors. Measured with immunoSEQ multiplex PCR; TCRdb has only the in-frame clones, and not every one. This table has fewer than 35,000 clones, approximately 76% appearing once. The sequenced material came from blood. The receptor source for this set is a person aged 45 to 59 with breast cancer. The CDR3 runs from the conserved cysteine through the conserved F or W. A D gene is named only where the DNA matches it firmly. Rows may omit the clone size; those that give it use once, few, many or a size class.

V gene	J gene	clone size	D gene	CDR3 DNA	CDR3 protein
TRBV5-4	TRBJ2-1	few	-	TGTGCCAGCAGCCCGTCATGGGGTTCCCATGAGCAGTTCTTC	CASSPSWGSHEQFF
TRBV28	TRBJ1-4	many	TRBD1	TGTGCCAGCAGTTTGGGACAGGGAGCTAATGAAAAACTGTTTTTT	CASSLGQGANEKLFF
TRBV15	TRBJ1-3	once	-	TGTGCCACCCACAATACCCCGGACAGTGGCTCTGGAAACACCATATATTTT	CATHNTPDSGSGNTIYF
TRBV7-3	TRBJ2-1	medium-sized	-	TGTGCCAGCAGCTTAGAGGCCAACAATGAGCAGTTCTTC	CASSLEANNEQFF
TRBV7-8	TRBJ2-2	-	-	TGTGCCAGCAGCCCATTGAACACCGGGGAGCTGTTTTTT	CASSPLNTGELFF
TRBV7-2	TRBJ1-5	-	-	TGTGCCAGCAGCTTAGCCCAGGGGTTTCAGCCCCAGCATTTT	CASSLAQGFQPQHF
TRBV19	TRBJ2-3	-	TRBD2	TGTGCCAGTAGTATTAGGACTAGCGGAGGCACAGATACGCAGTATTTT	CASSIRTSGGTDTQYF
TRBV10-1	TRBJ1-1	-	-	TGCGCCAGCAGTGAGTCAAGGCAGGGGACCACTGAAGCTTTCTTT	CASSESRQGTTEAFF
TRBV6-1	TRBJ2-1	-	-	TGTGCCAGCAGTGAAGGGGGGGCGGGCGGATATGTCCTCTACAATGAGCAGTTCTTC	CASSEGGAGGYVLYNEQFF
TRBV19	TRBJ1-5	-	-	TGTGCCACCCAAATGGGGGGCGGCAATCAGCCCCAGCATTTT	CATQMGGGNQPQHF
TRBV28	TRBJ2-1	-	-	TGTGCCAGCAGTAAACTAGCCAGGTCCGATGAGCAGTTCTTC	CASSKLARSDEQFF
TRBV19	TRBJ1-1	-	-	TGTGCCAGTAGTTTGGGGGAGGGCTTGGCTGAAGCTTTCTTT	CASSLGEGLAEAFF
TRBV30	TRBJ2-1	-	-	TGTGCCGGGTATCACCTACGATACTCCTACAATGAGCAGTTCTTC	CAGYHLRYSYNEQFF
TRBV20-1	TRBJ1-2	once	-	TGCAGTGCTAGAGATGAGTATGGCTACACCTTC	CSARDEYGYTF
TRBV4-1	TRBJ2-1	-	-	TGCGCCAGCAAGGACAGCTACCTATACAATGAGCAGTTCTTC	CASKDSYLYNEQFF
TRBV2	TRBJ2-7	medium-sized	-	TGTGCCAGCGTAGCTTTAGAGCAGTACTTC	CASVALEQYF
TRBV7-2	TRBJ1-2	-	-	TGTGCCAGCAGCTTAGGATTGGGGGTTAACTATGGCTACACCTTC	CASSLGLGVNYGYTF
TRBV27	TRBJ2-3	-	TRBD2	TGTGCCAGCAGTCAACTAGCGGGAGGCACAGATACGCAGTATTTT	CASSQLAGGTDTQYF
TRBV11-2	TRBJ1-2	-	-	TGTGCCAGCAGCTTAGATCACTATGGCTACACCTTC	CASSLDHYGYTF
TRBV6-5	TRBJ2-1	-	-	TGTGCCAGCAACCCACGGACGGCGACTAATGAGCAGTTCTTC	CASNPRTATNEQFF
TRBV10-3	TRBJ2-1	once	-	TGTGCCATCAGTGAGTCGCCAGGTGGGACGGACTACAATGAGCAGTTCTTC	CAISESPGGTDYNEQFF
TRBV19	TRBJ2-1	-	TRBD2	TGTGCCAGTAGTCCCCGGGGACTAGCGGATTACAATGAGCAGTTCTTC	CASSPRGLADYNEQFF
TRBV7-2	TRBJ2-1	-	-	TGTGCCAGCAATCTGGGGTTTGATGAGCAGTTCTTC	CASNLGFDEQFF
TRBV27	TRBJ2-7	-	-	TGTGCCAGCAGTTCCCCCGACGACTCCTACGAGCAGTACTTC	CASSSPDDSYEQYF
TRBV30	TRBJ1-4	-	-	TGTGCCTGGAGGCACCGGAGTGAAAAACTGTTTTTT	CAWRHRSEKLFF
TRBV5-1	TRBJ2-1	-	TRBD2	TGCGCCAGCAGCTTTGTGGCTAGCGGGAGTAATGAGCAGTTCTTC	CASSFVASGSNEQFF
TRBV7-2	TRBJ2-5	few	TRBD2	TGTGCCAGCAGCTTAACTAGCGGGAGTGGTAGAGAGACCCAGTACTTC	CASSLTSGSGRETQYF
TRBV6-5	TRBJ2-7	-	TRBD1	TGTGCCAGCAGTTATTATTCAGGGGACAGCAACTACGAGCAGTACTTC	CASSYYSGDSNYEQYF
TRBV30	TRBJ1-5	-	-	TGTGCCTGGAGTGCCGGCGTAACGGGGGTGTATAGCAATCAGCCCCAGCATTTT	CAWSAGVTGVYSNQPQHF
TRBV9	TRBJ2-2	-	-	TGTGCCAGCACCTTGACGGATGGACACGGCACCGGGGAGCTGTTTTTT	CASTLTDGHGTGELFF
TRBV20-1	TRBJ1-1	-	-	TGCAGTGCTTTGCGGGACACTGAAGCTTTCTTT	CSALRDTEAFF
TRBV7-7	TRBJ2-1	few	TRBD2	TGTGCTAGCAGCGCTAGCGGGAGTAACAATGAGCAGTTCTTC	CASSASGSNNEQFF
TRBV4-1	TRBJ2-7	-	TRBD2	TGCGCCAGCAGCCTCTCTAGCGGGGGCCTTTACGAGCAGTACTTC	CASSLSSGGLYEQYF
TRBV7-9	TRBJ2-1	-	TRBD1	TGTGCCAGCAGCTTAGGGACAGGCTATGAGCAGTTCTTC	CASSLGTGYEQFF
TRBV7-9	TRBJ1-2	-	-	TGTGCCAGCAGCTTAGCAGGGGCGGATGGCTACACCTTC	CASSLAGADGYTF
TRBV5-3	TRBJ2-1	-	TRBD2	TGTGCCAGAAGCGTGACACCGGGACTAGCGTGTAATGAGCAGTTCTTC	CARSVTPGLACNEQFF
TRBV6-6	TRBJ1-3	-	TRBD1	TGTGCCAGCAGTTACCGGACAGGGGAATCTGGAAACACCATATATTTT	CASSYRTGESGNTIYF
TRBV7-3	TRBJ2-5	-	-	TGTGCCAGCAGCTTAAGAAGAGGCGAGGGCGGGACCCAGTACTTC	CASSLRRGEGGTQYF
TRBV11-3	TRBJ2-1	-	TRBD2	TGTGCCAGCAGCTTAGGAGTAAGTAGCGGGAGAGACAATGAGCAGTTCTTC	CASSLGVSSGRDNEQFF
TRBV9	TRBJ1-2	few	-	TGTGCCAGCAGCCCACGGCCGGACACGGACCATTATGGCTACACCTTC	CASSPRPDTDHYGYTF
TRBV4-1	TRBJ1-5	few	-	TGCGCCAGCAGCCAAGATCCAGGCAGGGGAGAGCCCCAGCATTTT	CASSQDPGRGEPQHF
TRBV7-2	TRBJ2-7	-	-	TGTGCCAGCAGCTTCGACAGCACCTACGAGCAGTACTTC	CASSFDSTYEQYF
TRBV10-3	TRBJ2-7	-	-	TGTGCCATCAGTGATATCTTCGGGTGGGAGTTGAGCTCCTACGAGCAGTACTTC	CAISDIFGWELSSYEQYF
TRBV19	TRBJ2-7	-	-	TGTGCCAGTAGTATAGCGAGCGGTTCCCTCTACGAGCAGTACTTC	CASSIASGSLYEQYF
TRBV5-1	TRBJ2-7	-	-	TGCGCCAGCAGCTTCACTCTTTCGTACGAGCAGTACTTC	CASSFTLSYEQYF
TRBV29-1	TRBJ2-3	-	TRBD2	TGCAGCGTAGAGACTAGCGGGATTAGCACAGATACGCAGTATTTT	CSVETSGISTDTQYF
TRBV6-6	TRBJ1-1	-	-	TGTGCCAGCAGTTACGGGGGTGAAGCTTTCTTT	CASSYGGEAFF
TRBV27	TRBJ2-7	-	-	TGTGCCAGCAGTTCCGGGATGGTGCAGTACTTC	CASSSGMVQYF
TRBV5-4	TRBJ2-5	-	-	TGTGCCAGCAGCCCTGACAGAAGACAAGAGACCCAGTACTTC	CASSPDRRQETQYF
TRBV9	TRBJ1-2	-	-	TGTGCCAGCAGCGATGAGGGAGTTGGCTACACCTTC	CASSDEGVGYTF
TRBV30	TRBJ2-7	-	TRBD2	TGTGCCTGGGGGGGACTAGCGGGCTACGAGCAGTACTTC	CAWGGLAGYEQYF
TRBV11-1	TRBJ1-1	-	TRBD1	TGTGCCAGCAGCCCCCGACAGGGGACGGGCACTGAAGCTTTCTTT	CASSPRQGTGTEAFF
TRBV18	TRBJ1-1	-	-	TGTGCCAGCTCAGATGACTTAGGGGGTGCGGACACTGAAGCTTTCTTT	CASSDDLGGADTEAFF
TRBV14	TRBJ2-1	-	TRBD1	TGTGCCAGCAGCCATATACCGGGACAGGGTGACAATGAGCAGTTCTTC	CASSHIPGQGDNEQFF
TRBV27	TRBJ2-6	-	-	TGTGCCAGCAGTCCTAGGGGCAGGGGGGCCTCTGGGGCCAACGTCCTGACTTTC	CASSPRGRGASGANVLTF
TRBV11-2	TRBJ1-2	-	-	TGTGCCAGCAGCTTAGGAGCTAACTATGGCTACACCTTC	CASSLGANYGYTF
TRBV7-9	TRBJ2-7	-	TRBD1	TGTGCCAGCAGCCCCGACAGGGACGAGCAGTACTTC	CASSPDRDEQYF